This is a list of T cell receptor beta chains from one sample in a study of vaccination and CD4 T cells after COVID-19. Their cognate antigens are unknown. TCRdb re-called the PCR reads with MiXCR, one entry per CDR3 protein. This sample has 21,000 or so distinct CDR3 sequences, with approximately 42% found just once. The sequencing used CD4+ T cells from blood, cultured in vitro, collected about 7 months after SARS-CoV-2 vaccination. Receptors originate from a human donor who had recovered from COVID-19. Each CDR3 is given with its conserved first and last residue.

V: TRBV7-8; J: TRBJ2-1; CDR3: CASSLAAGWGNEQFF
V: TRBV20-1; J: TRBJ2-5; CDR3: CSASRQAVEQTQYF
V: TRBV10-1; J: TRBJ2-7; CDR3: CASPHLRTGVTYEQYF
V: TRBV7-2; J: TRBJ2-1; CDR3: CASSPRLAGMIYNEQFF
V: TRBV7-2; J: TRBJ1-5; CDR3: CASSPTGGGYQPQHF
V: TRBV28; J: TRBJ1-5; CDR3: CASSPRTGLGGQPQHF
V: TRBV27; J: TRBJ2-3; CDR3: CASSISGGRDTQYF
V: TRBV10-2; J: TRBJ1-2; CDR3: CASREGLGGYTF
V: TRBV7-6; J: TRBJ2-3; CDR3: CASSLDPYTQYF
V: TRBV7-2; J: TRBJ1-2; CDR3: CASSRGRGDGYGYTF
V: TRBV7-9; J: TRBJ1-1; CDR3: CASSLEGMGTEAFF
V: TRBV7-9; J: TRBJ2-3; CDR3: CASRATGIVTDTQYF
V: TRBV20-1; J: TRBJ1-3; CDR3: CSASSSGFHSGNTIYF
V: TRBV6-1; J: TRBJ2-2; CDR3: CASKNTGELFF
V: TRBV20-1; J: TRBJ2-3; CDR3: CSASLGGGATDTQYF
V: TRBV7-8; J: TRBJ1-1; CDR3: CASSFGTGRTEAFF
V: TRBV7-9; J: TRBJ2-7; CDR3: CATLFLGEDSYEQYF
V: TRBV7-9; J: TRBJ2-1; CDR3: CASSLEDRYNEQFF
V: TRBV7-8; J: TRBJ2-5; CDR3: CASSGDTGTQYF
V: TRBV7-8; J: TRBJ1-1; CDR3: CASSLEANTEAFF
V: TRBV7-6; J: TRBJ2-5; CDR3: CASSPLAGKQETQYF
V: TRBV28; J: TRBJ1-5; CDR3: CASSLRNMPQHF
V: TRBV28; J: TRBJ2-5; CDR3: CASSLGSGRLETQYF
V: TRBV10-3; J: TRBJ2-7; CDR3: CAISESERGVYEQYF
V: TRBV28; J: TRBJ2-3; CDR3: CASSSTGAGTDTQYF
V: TRBV7-2; J: TRBJ2-3; CDR3: CASSLRTSGRSRTDTQYF